One sample yielded the 18 T cell receptor beta chains listed below, sequenced in a study of blood T cells in healthy people across ages. Primers used in a second PCR of roughly 6 to 11 cycles were a sample-barcoded 5' primer and a J-beta primer mix. TCRdb reprocessed the 5' RACE reads with MiXCR, giving one entry per CDR3 protein. The data show roughly 800,000 distinct CDR3 sequences, with about a quarter seen just once and 3% held by the top ten. The sample was also linked to a second study, of T cells of mothers and their children.

The sequencing sample was made of blood. Receptor source: a boy younger than 18 in good health.

This chain links TRBV4-2 with TRBJ2-5, with 9 bases lining up with TRBD1. Judging by the DNA end, TRBJ2-7 fits better; the J call may be wrong. CDR1 is LGHNA, CDR2 YNFKEQ, per germline. This CDR3 is 16 amino acids long. The chain's CDR3 is CASSQRPGQGPYEQYF. The CDR3, as DNA: TGTGCCAGCAGCCAACGTCCGGGACAGGGCCCCTACGAGCAGTACTTC.

This chain uses TRBV3-1 with TRBJ1-2; D ambiguous. Germline loops: CDR1 LGHDT, CDR2 YNNKEL (reference sequence). The CDR3 is 11 residues long. V dropped 0 bases and J dropped 12 bases, with 8 bases sitting between them. CDR3 sequence (DNA): TGTGCCAGCAGCCAAGAGCGGGGTCACACCTTC. Translating it yields CASSQERGHTF.

This clonotype was recorded a few times. The gene calls are TRBV25-1 and TRBJ2-5; 8 bases match TRBD2. The CDR3 is 16 residues long. Germline CDR1 MGHDK, CDR2 SYGVNS. V trimming: 8 bases; J trimming: 1 base; junction bases outside the gene matches: 12. The CDR3 loop is CASGLAGTLGQETQYF. Here the CDR3 DNA reads TGTGCCAGCGGCTTAGCGGGGACTTTGGGCCAAGAGACCCAGTACTTC.

The chain is built from TRBV4-1 and TRBJ2-7; a weak D match, TRBD1 (5 bases). The ends were cut back, 0 bases at V and 6 bases at J, with 18 bases in the middle. Per germline, CDR1 MGHRA and CDR2 YSYEKL. The CDR3 length is 16 residues. The CDR3 DNA reads TGCGCCAGCAGCCAAGATTTCCAGGGTAGCTCCCGCGAGCAGTACTTC. Its protein product is CASSQDFQGSSREQYF.

The chain uses TRBV12-3 or TRBV12-4 and TRBJ2-1; D is unresolved. The end of the DNA is better explained by TRBJ2-5, so the J call may be wrong. The CDR3 loop spans 13 amino acids. The CDR3 loop reads CASSIAPKETQYF. CDR3 DNA: TGTGCCAGCAGCATCGCTCCTAAAGAGACCCAGTACTTC.

The chain recombines TRBV5-5 with TRBJ2-2; tentative D call: TRBD2 (5 bases). Deletions cut 4 bases from V and 6 bases from J, with 10 bases between. CDR1 and CDR2 from the germline V gene are SGHKS and YYEKEE (reference sequence). The CDR3 runs to 13 residues. CDR3 loop: CASSLDFPGELFF. In nucleotides, the CDR3 is TGTGCCAGCAGCCTGGACTTTCCCGGGGAGCTGTTTTTT.

The chain recombines TRBV18 with TRBJ1-2; D call uncertain. This CDR3 is built from 14 residues. V dropped 3 bases and J dropped 4 bases, with 12 bases sitting between them. The germline V gene has CDR1 KGHSH and CDR2 LQKENI. CDR3 protein: CASSPSQDRYGYTF. CDR3 DNA: TGTGCCAGCTCACCCAGTCAGGATCGCTATGGCTACACCTTC. The full variable domain, rest sourced from reference TRBV18 and TRBJ1-2, is NAGVMQNPRHLVRRRGQEARLRCSPMKGHSHVYWYRQLPEEGLKFMVYLQKENIIDESGMPKERFSAEFPKEGPSILRIQQVVRGDSAAYFCASSPSQDRYGYTFGSGTRLTVV.

This clonotype was seen a few times. The chain combines TRBV6-1 with TRBJ1-1; D not certain. V was pared by 5 bases and J by 7 bases, with 11 bases between. Germline CDR1 reads MNHNS; CDR2 reads SASEGT. This CDR3 has 12 residues. The CDR3 is CASSQGFLEAFF. In nucleotides, the CDR3 is TGTGCCAGCAGTCAAGGGTTTCTTGAAGCTTTCTTT.

The chain joins TRBV7-3 to TRBJ1-1; TRBD1 matches at 10 bases. Looked up from germline, CDR1 is SGHTA and CDR2 is FQGTGA. This CDR3 is 17 amino acids long. J was trimmed by 0 bases and V by 2 bases; bases with no gene match: 6. The DNA for the CDR3 is TGTGCCAGCAGCTTAGGGTCCGGGACAGGGGTGAACACTGAAGCTTTCTTT. Protein product: CASSLGSGTGVNTEAFF.

The rearrangement joins TRBV14 to TRBJ2-7, with D perhaps TRBD1 (6 bases). CDR1 is SGHDN and CDR2 is FVKESK in the germline V gene. Trimming shortened V by 5 bases and J by 12 bases, and 14 bases separated the two germline ends. CDR3 length: 11 residues. The CDR3 DNA reads TGTGCCAGCAGCTGGTACAGGGAACCGTACTTC. Its protein is CASSWYREPYF.

The J gene is TRBJ2-1, the V gene TRBV4-1; 8 bases fit TRBD2. Germline CDR1 is MGHRA and CDR2 is YSYEKL. The CDR3 is 17 amino acids. The V gene end was trimmed by 6 bases and the J gene end by 4 bases; junction bases not matched to a gene: 14. The CDR3 coding sequence is TGCGCCAGCAGTCCCATAGAAAGCGGGGGATTTTACAATGAGCAGTTCTTC. Its protein is CASSPIESGGFYNEQFF.

This clonotype appeared a few times. The chain has TRBV3-1 and TRBJ2-5, with D unresolved. The CDR3 contains 13 residues. Trimming removed 8 bases from V and 2 bases from J, with 12 bases in between. The germline gives CDR1 LGHDT, CDR2 YNNKEL (reference sequence). CDR3 in amino acids: CASSGPAQETQYF. The CDR3 coding sequence is TGTGCCAGCTCTGGCCCGGCTCAAGAGACCCAGTACTTC.

In its sample, this clonotype was seen a few times. The chain employs TRBV7-6 and TRBJ2-2; 10 positions match TRBD1. This CDR3 contains 19 residues. Per the germline V gene, CDR1 is SGHVS and CDR2 is FNYEAQ. After removal of 4 bases from V and 1 base from J, the junction contained 12 bases not matched to a gene. DNA for the CDR3: TGTGCCAGCAGCTCTTTTGATAGGGGACAGGGGATGAACACCGGGGAGCTGTTTTTT. This translates into CASSSFDRGQGMNTGELFF.

J is TRBJ1-3 and V is TRBV9; a possible D gene is TRBD1 (5 bases). V gave up 3 bases and J gave up 1 base, with 14 bases separating them. The CDR3 contains 16 residues. Per the germline V gene, CDR1 is SGDLS and CDR2 is YYNGEE. The CDR3 sequence: CASSDRPGFSGNTIYF. CDR3 nucleotides: TGTGCCAGCAGCGACCGTCCAGGGTTTTCTGGAAACACCATATATTTT.

The chain links TRBV5-5 to TRBJ2-5; D uncertain. CDR1 is SGHKS, CDR2 YYEKEE, per germline (reference sequence). Trimming pared 0 bases from V and 3 bases from J, leaving 12 bases between. This CDR3 has 15 amino acids. For the CDR3, the DNA is TGTGCCAGCAGCTTGGAAGTCAGAGAAGAAGAGACCCAGTACTTC. This translates into CASSLEVREEETQYF.

This clonotype was detected only a few times. The V and J genes are TRBV29-1 and TRBJ2-5; 8 bases are shared with TRBD2. The J call is uncertain, as TRBJ2-7 better fits the DNA end. The CDR3 spans 13 residues. Germline CDR1 and CDR2: SQVTM and ANQGSEA. The CDR3 protein is CSAEIAGYYEQYF. The CDR3 DNA follows: TGCAGCGCTGAGATAGCGGGGTACTACGAGCAGTACTTC.

This clonotype was recorded a few times. This rearrangement joins TRBV29-1 to TRBJ2-5; D remains ambiguous. The CDR3 consists of 13 residues. V was trimmed by 1 base and J by 11 bases, leaving 17 bases between them. The germline gives CDR1 SQVTM, CDR2 ANQGSEA. CDR3 region: CSVEVGSPEEQYF. The CDR3 DNA sequence: TGCAGCGTTGAAGTTGGTAGCCCAGAAGAGCAGTACTTC.

The chain recombines TRBV20-1 with TRBJ2-1; TRBD2 matches 7 bases. The germline CDR1 and CDR2 sequences are DFQATT and SNEGSKA (reference sequence). The CDR3 loop spans 16 amino acids. Germline trimming cut 5 bases from V and 0 bases from J; bases unmatched to any gene: 10. CDR3: CSAPLLAGRSYNEQFF. DNA of the CDR3: TGCAGTGCTCCTCTCTTAGCGGGCCGCTCCTACAATGAGCAGTTCTTC.